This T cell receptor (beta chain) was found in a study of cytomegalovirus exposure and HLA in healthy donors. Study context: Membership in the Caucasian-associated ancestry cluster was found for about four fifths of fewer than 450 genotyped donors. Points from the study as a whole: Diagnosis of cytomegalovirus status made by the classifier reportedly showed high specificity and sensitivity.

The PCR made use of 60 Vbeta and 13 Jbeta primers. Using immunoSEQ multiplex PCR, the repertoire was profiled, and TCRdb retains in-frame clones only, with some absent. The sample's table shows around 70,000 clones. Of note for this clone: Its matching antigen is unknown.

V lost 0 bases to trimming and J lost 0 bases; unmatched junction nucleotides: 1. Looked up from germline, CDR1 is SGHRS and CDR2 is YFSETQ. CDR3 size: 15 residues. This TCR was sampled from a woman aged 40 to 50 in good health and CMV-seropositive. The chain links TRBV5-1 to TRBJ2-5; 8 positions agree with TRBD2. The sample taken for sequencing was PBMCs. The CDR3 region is CASSLGGLDQETQYF. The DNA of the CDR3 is TGCGCCAGCAGCTTGGGGGGACTAGACCAAGAGACCCAGTACTTC.